The 32 T cell receptor beta chains presented below share a single source sample, sequenced in a study of cytomegalovirus exposure and HLA in healthy donors (dated 2017 in TCRdb). The library was prepared using the immunoSEQ multiplex PCR assay. For the multiplex PCR, a mixture combining 60 forward primers for TCR Vbeta segments and 13 reverse primers for TCR Jbeta segments was used. Entries here come from immuneACCESS through TCRdb and include only in-frame sequences with V and J called. Some clones fail to appear in such tables; in the studies checked, an unresolved V gene covers under half of the shortfall, and the cause of the remainder is unknown. The sample profile shows some 90,000 clones; roughly 63% of them were found once. Of the sample, 2.5% to 3% is held by the ten largest clones. The specimen was PBMCs. Receptor source: a man aged 50-60 years in good health and CMV-seronegative.

The chain joins TRBV9 to TRBJ2-3, with 8 bases that match TRBD2. J was trimmed by 2 bases and V by 2 bases; bases with no gene match: 7. Germline assignment: CDR1 SGDLS and CDR2 YYNGEE. The CDR3 is 16 residues long. DNA of the CDR3: TGTGCCAGCAGCGTTGGGACTAGGGGATCCACAGATACGCAGTATTTT. The encoded protein is CASSVGTRGSTDTQYF.

The genes are TRBV28 and TRBJ1-2, with D perhaps matching TRBD1 (6 bases). Trimming removed 6 bases at V and 2 bases at J, with 10 bases between. Germline CDR1 is MDHEN and CDR2 is SYDVKM. This CDR3 comprises 13 residues. Here the CDR3 reads CASRLDRNYGYTF. CDR3 nucleotide sequence: TGTGCCAGCAGGTTAGACAGGAACTATGGCTACACCTTC.

The rearrangement joins TRBV5-8 to TRBJ2-3, with 11 bases that match TRBD1. V gave up 2 bases and J gave up 7 bases; unmatched junction bases: 3. This CDR3 region has 14 residues. Germline CDR1 is SGHTS and CDR2 is YDEGEE. As DNA, the CDR3 is TGTGCCAGCAGCTTCGGGACAGGGGGGAATACGCAGTATTTT. Its protein product is CASSFGTGGNTQYF.

This clone has just a few counts. This chain connects TRBV6-1 to TRBJ2-7; TRBD1 is a possible D gene (7 bases). This CDR3 is built from 18 residues. Deletions cut 3 bases from V and 3 bases from J, with 24 bases between. Germline V gene lookup returns CDR1 MNHNS and CDR2 SASEGT. CDR3 DNA sequence: TGTGCCAGCAGTGAGGGGGGACAGAGATGGAGCCTCAACTACGAGCAGTACGTC. Its protein product is CASSEGGQRWSLNYEQYV.

The chain joins TRBV29-1 to TRBJ2-5, with D perhaps matching TRBD1 (6 bases). V lost 5 bases and J lost 1, with 11 bases in between. This CDR3 is 13 amino acids long. The germline CDR1 and CDR2 sequences are SQVTM and ANQGSEA. In nucleotides, the CDR3 is TGCAGCGTTCTCGGACAGTTCCAAGAGACCCAGTACTTC. It specifies CSVLGQFQETQYF.

The J gene is TRBJ1-1, the V gene TRBV18; the D is unclear. Trimming left V 5 bases short and J 1 base short, with 8 bases between. Germline V gene sequence: CDR1 KGHSH, CDR2 LQKENI. The CDR3 has 13 amino acids. The DNA for the CDR3 is TGTGCCAGCTCATTACAGAGGAACACTGAAGCTTTCTTT. Translation: CASSLQRNTEAFF.

V gene TRBV10-2 combines with J gene TRBJ1-5; D gene unclear. Per the germline V gene, CDR1 is WSHSY and CDR2 is SAAADI. There are 12 residues in the CDR3. The germline V and J ends were trimmed by 3 bases and 4 bases, with 4 bases remaining between them. The CDR3 nucleotides read TGCGCCAGCAGTGACCCTAATCAGCCCCAGCATTTT. Its protein product is CASSDPNQPQHF.

The rearrangement uses TRBV19 and TRBJ1-5, with 7 positions matching TRBD1. The CDR3 has 12 amino acids. The ends lost 7 bases at V and 4 bases at J; junction bases unmatched: 1. Germline CDR1 LNHDA, CDR2 SQIVND (reference sequence). The CDR3 here is CASKQGNQPQHF. The CDR3 DNA follows: TGTGCCAGTAAACAGGGGAATCAGCCCCAGCATTTT.

The V and J genes are TRBV5-6 and TRBJ1-2; TRBD1 aligns across 9 bases. J lost 2 bases, V lost 5 bases, and 7 bases had no gene match. This CDR3 contains 15 residues. Germline lookup yields CDR1 SGHDT and CDR2 YYEEEE. As DNA, the CDR3 is TGTGCCAGCAGAAGGACCGGACAGGGGAACTATGGCTACACCTTC. It translates to CASRRTGQGNYGYTF. The entire variable domain, with the rest obtained from reference TRBV5-6 and TRBJ1-2, is as follows: DAGVTQSPTHLIKTRGQQVTLRCSPKSGHDTVSWYQQALGQGPQFIFQYYEEEERQRGNFPDRFSGHQFPNYSSELNVNALLLGDSALYLCASRRTGQGNYGYTFGSGTRLTVV.

This clone showed up just a few times. The V gene is TRBV18, the J gene TRBJ1-3, with D unresolved. Germline V gene sequence: CDR1 KGHSH, CDR2 LQKENI. This CDR3 spans 15 amino acids. Trimming removed 0 bases from V and 2 bases from J, with 8 bases in between. CDR3 protein: CASSPPESAGNTIYF. The CDR3 nucleotides read TGTGCCAGCTCACCACCGGAGAGCGCTGGAAACACCATATATTTT. Full variable domain (missing parts from reference TRBV18 and TRBJ1-3): NAGVMQNPRHLVRRRGQEARLRCSPMKGHSHVYWYRQLPEEGLKFMVYLQKENIIDESGMPKERFSAEFPKEGPSILRIQQVVRGDSAAYFCASSPPESAGNTIYFGEGSWLTVV.

The chain has TRBV6-6 and TRBJ2-7, with 8 bases fitting TRBD1. J lost 6 bases, V lost 2 bases, and 9 bases had no gene match. Germline V gene data show CDR1 as MNHNY and CDR2 as SVGAGI (reference sequence). CDR3 length: 15 amino acids. DNA of the CDR3: TGTGCCAGCAGTTACCAAACCCCCGGGACAGGCGAGCAGTACGTC. Protein product: CASSYQTPGTGEQYV.

The rearrangement uses TRBV27 and TRBJ2-7; 9 nucleotides match TRBD1. Germline CDR1 MNHEY, CDR2 SMNVEV (reference sequence). CDR3 length equals 14 residues. Trimming removed 6 bases from V and 5 bases from J; junction bases left unmatched: 8. CDR3 in amino acids: CASSPGQGSHEQYV. As DNA, the CDR3 is TGTGCCAGCAGCCCGGGACAGGGTTCCCACGAGCAGTACGTC.

Worth noting for this clone: The sample has other DNA sequences that encode this CDR3 too. The V call is TRBV18, the J call TRBJ2-1, with D possibly TRBD2 on 5 matching bases. CDR3 size: 12 residues. The V and J ends lost 3 bases and 8 bases respectively, with 8 bases between them. Germline CDR1 KGHSH, CDR2 LQKENI. CDR3 amino acids: CASSPSRDEQFF. DNA of the CDR3: TGTGCCAGCTCACCCTCGCGGGATGAGCAGTTCTTC.

V is TRBV5-4 and J is TRBJ1-2, with a possible D match to TRBD1 (6 bases). This CDR3 is 13 amino acids long. Trimming cost V 5 bases and J 5 bases, with 13 bases left between them. In germline, CDR1 is SGHNT, CDR2 YYREEE (reference sequence). As DNA, the CDR3 is TGTGCCAGCAGTTCGAAGGACAGTTATGGCTACACCTTC. Amino acids: CASSSKDSYGYTF.

The chain combines TRBV5-4 with TRBJ2-7; 9 bases are a match to TRBD2. The V segment lost 2 bases and the J segment 5 bases; nucleotides outside the gene matches: 5. The CDR3 has 14 amino acids. Germline CDR1 and CDR2: SGHNT and YYREEE (reference sequence). This CDR3 reads CASSFGLAGNEQYV. The CDR3 DNA is TGTGCCAGCAGCTTCGGCCTAGCGGGAAACGAGCAGTACGTC.

A single count supports this clone. This rearrangement joins TRBV20-1 to TRBJ2-7; no reliable D call. Germline values: CDR1 DFQATT, CDR2 SNEGSKA (reference sequence). The CDR3 extends over 10 amino acids. V lost 2 bases to trimming and J lost 5 bases, with 4 bases between them. The CDR3 spells CSARYDEQYF. Written as DNA, the CDR3 is TGCAGTGCTAGATATGACGAGCAGTACTTC.

With respect to this clone: At one end the junction does not follow the germline gene, possibly because of a read error. The J gene is TRBJ1-1, the V gene TRBV20-1, with TRBD1 matching over 7 bases. CDR3 size: 10 residues. Germline V lookup: CDR1 DFQATT, CDR2 SNEGSKA (reference sequence). The CDR3 nucleotides are TGCAGTGCTAGAACTACCGACAGGGCGTTT. Protein product: CSARTTDRAF.

This clone was seen only a few times. The chain couples TRBV6-6 to TRBJ1-5, with a tentative D call TRBD1 (5 bases). Between the trimmed V and J ends, which lost 4 bases and 0 bases, there was a span of 10 bases. Germline CDR1 reads MNHNY; CDR2 reads SVGAGI (reference sequence). This CDR3 comprises 15 residues. CDR3: CASSSQGISNQPQHF. The CDR3, as DNA: TGTGCCAGCAGTTCTCAGGGCATTAGCAATCAGCCCCAGCATTTT.

This rearrangement joins TRBV6-5 to TRBJ2-7, with D maybe TRBD1 (5 bases). There are 16 residues in the CDR3. Germline V gene data show CDR1 as MNHEY and CDR2 as SVGAGI. The V and J ends lost 4 bases and 2 bases respectively, with 18 bases between them. The CDR3 loop reads CASSSPVARAAYEQYF. The CDR3 coding sequence is TGTGCCAGCAGTTCCCCCGTAGCCAGGGCCGCCTACGAGCAGTACTTC.

This clone appeared a few times. V and J are TRBV4-3 and TRBJ1-2, with D perhaps TRBD1 (5 bases). CDR1 LGHNA and CDR2 YSLEER come from the germline V gene. The CDR3 is made up of 15 amino acids. Deletions cut 5 bases from V and 0 bases from J, with 13 bases between. CDR3 loop: CASSTRQTSNYGYTF. The CDR3 DNA reads as TGCGCCAGCAGCACCCGACAGACTTCTAACTATGGCTACACCTTC.

This clone has only one observation. The CDR3 spells CASRWTGGADTQYF. The DNA of the CDR3 is TGTGCCAGCAGGTGGACAGGGGGAGCAGATACGCAGTATTTT. This rearrangement joins TRBV27 to TRBJ2-3, with 10 bases fitting TRBD1. Germline assignment: CDR1 MNHEY and CDR2 SMNVEV (reference sequence). With V trimmed by 6 bases and J by 4 bases, 4 bases remained unmatched. CDR3 length: 14 residues.

This clone came up a few times. The CDR3 is CASSPGAGIYEQYF. CDR3 nucleotide sequence: TGTGCCAGCTCACCGGGCGCAGGGATCTACGAGCAGTACTTC. The genes are TRBV18 and TRBJ2-7; the D gene is possibly TRBD1 (5 bases). The ends were cut back, 3 bases at V and 3 bases at J, with 12 bases in the middle. The CDR3 has 14 amino acids. Germline V gene lookup returns CDR1 KGHSH and CDR2 LQKENI.

The V call is TRBV11-2, the J call TRBJ1-4; D uncertain. The V gene lost 4 bases and the J gene lost 0 bases, with 9 bases spanning the gap. The CDR3 runs 15 residues. CDR1 is SGHAT and CDR2 is FQNNGV in the germline V gene. The CDR3 DNA reads TGTGCCAGCAGCTACGGTGTAGCAACTAATGAAAAACTGTTTTTT. This codes for CASSYGVATNEKLFF.

This clone appeared a single time. In DNA form, the CDR3 reads TGCGCCAGCGGGAGGACGCCACTCAACCAAGAGACCCAGTACTTC. Protein: CASGRTPLNQETQYF. The chain combines TRBV5-1 with TRBJ2-5; possible D gene TRBD2, 6 bases. This CDR3 has 15 amino acids. Trimming shortened V by 7 bases and J by 0 bases, and 16 bases separated the two germline ends. Looked up from germline, CDR1 is SGHRS and CDR2 is YFSETQ.

The rearrangement links TRBV30 to TRBJ1-2, with 7 positions matching TRBD1. After removal of 2 bases from V and 8 bases from J, the junction contained 14 bases not matched to a gene. The CDR3 consists of 15 residues. Per germline, CDR1 GTSNPN and CDR2 SVGIG (reference sequence). The CDR3 region has the DNA TGTGCCTGGAGTCCAGCGACAGGGCCAGGTTGGGGCTACACCTTC. This gives the protein CAWSPATGPGWGYTF.

The rearrangement uses TRBV2 and TRBJ1-3; TRBD1 matches at 9 bases. The germline CDR1 and CDR2 sequences are SNHLY and FYNNEI. Trimming cost V 4 bases and J 8 bases; bases outside gene matches: 3. The CDR3 is 13 amino acids. For the CDR3, the DNA is TGTGCCAGCAGTGGACAGGGGGTAGACACCATATATTTT. Its protein is CASSGQGVDTIYF.

The chain carries TRBV5-5 and TRBJ1-5, with 9 positions matching TRBD1. The CDR3 runs to 18 residues. The junction had 9 bases not matched to a gene; V was cut back by 0 bases and J by 2 bases. The germline CDR1 and CDR2 sequences are SGHKS and YYEKEE (reference sequence). The DNA for the CDR3 is TGTGCCAGCAGCTTGGCGGGACAGGGAATTAGGGGCAATCAGCCCCAGCATTTT. It is translated as CASSLAGQGIRGNQPQHF. Full variable domain (remainder filled in from reference TRBV5-5 and TRBJ1-5): DAGVTQSPTHLIKTRGQQVTLRCSPISGHKSVSWYQQVLGQGPQFIFQYYEKEERGRGNFPDRFSARQFPNYSSELNVNALLLGDSALYLCASSLAGQGIRGNQPQHFGDGTRLSIL.

The V gene is TRBV10-3, the J gene TRBJ2-3; unclear D gene. The CDR3 is 16 amino acids. Trimming took 0 bases from V and 3 from J, leaving 13 bases between them. Per the germline V gene, CDR1 is ENHRY and CDR2 is SYGVKD. This CDR3 is CAISESVTRNTDTQYF. The CDR3 DNA sequence: TGTGCCATCAGTGAGTCGGTAACCAGGAATACAGATACGCAGTATTTT.

This clone was detected a few times. This chain uses TRBV5-5 with TRBJ2-1, with D possibly being TRBD1 (5 bases). The V and J ends lost 1 base and 4 bases respectively, with 6 bases between them. The CDR3 sequence is 13 residues long. Germline V CDR1 and CDR2: SGHKS, YYEKEE (reference sequence). The CDR3 reads CASSLRQYNEQFF. The CDR3 region has the DNA TGTGCCAGCAGCTTGAGACAGTACAATGAGCAGTTCTTC.

The V call is TRBV6-5, the J call TRBJ1-1; TRBD1 matches 8 bases. The germline gives CDR1 MNHEY, CDR2 SVGAGI. This CDR3 has 14 residues. With 4 bases clipped from V and 3 bases from J, the junction kept 4 bases outside the gene matches. The CDR3 DNA sequence: TGTGCCAGCAGTTGGACAGGGAGTGACACTGAAGCTTTCTTT. Protein: CASSWTGSDTEAFF.

The chain couples TRBV19 to TRBJ2-7, with 12 bases aligning to TRBD2. The CDR3 extends over 17 amino acids. With V trimmed by 1 base and J by 5 bases, 9 bases remained unmatched. Per the germline V gene, CDR1 is LNHDA and CDR2 is SQIVND (reference sequence). The CDR3 nucleotides are TGTGCCAGTAGTATAGCTCAGACTAGCGGGAGTAAACACGAGCAGTACGTC. Residues: CASSIAQTSGSKHEQYV.

The chain employs TRBV27 and TRBJ1-1; 9 bases are shared with TRBD1. The ends lost 5 bases at V and 5 bases at J; junction bases unmatched: 12. The germline gives CDR1 MNHEY, CDR2 SMNVEV (reference sequence). This CDR3 has 16 amino acids. CDR3: CASSLGWDRVGTEAFF. The CDR3 DNA reads as TGTGCCAGCAGTCTAGGATGGGACAGGGTTGGTACTGAAGCTTTCTTT.